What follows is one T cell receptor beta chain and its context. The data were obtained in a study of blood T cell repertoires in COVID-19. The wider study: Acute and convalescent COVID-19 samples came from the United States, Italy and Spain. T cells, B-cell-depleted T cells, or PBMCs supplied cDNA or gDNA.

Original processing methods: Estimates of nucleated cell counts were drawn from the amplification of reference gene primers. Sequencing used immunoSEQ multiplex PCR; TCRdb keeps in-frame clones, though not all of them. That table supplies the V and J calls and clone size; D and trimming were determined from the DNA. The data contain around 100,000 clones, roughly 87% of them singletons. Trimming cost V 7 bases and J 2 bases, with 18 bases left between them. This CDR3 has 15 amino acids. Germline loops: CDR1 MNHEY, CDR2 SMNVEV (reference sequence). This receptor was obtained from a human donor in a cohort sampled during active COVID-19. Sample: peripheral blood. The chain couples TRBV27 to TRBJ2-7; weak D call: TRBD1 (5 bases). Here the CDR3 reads CASTPQTGFTYEQYF. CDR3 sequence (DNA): TGTGCCAGCACCCCCCAAACAGGATTCACCTACGAGCAGTACTTC.